A selection of T cell receptor beta chains follows, all from one sample in a study of T cell responses to AZD1222 COVID-19 vaccine. TCRdb's copy holds only in-frame clones and misses some; the assay was immunoSEQ multiplex PCR. Among approximately 100,000 clones listed, around nine tenths were seen once. This specimen consisted of peripheral blood, obtained on day 0 of AZD1222 vaccination. The source is an adult in good health. CDR3s include the opening cysteine and the closing phenylalanine or tryptophan. D genes are given only for firm matches. Clone size is stated in some rows and not others, as once, few, many or a class when expanded.

abundance	d_gene	v_gene	j_gene	CDR3aa	CDR3nt
many	NA	TRBV5-4	TRBJ1-2	CASSLPTNYGYTF	TGTGCCAGCAGCTTGCCCACTAACTATGGCTACACCTTC
few	TRBD1	TRBV19	TRBJ1-2	CASSMTGYDGYTF	TGTGCCAGTAGTATGACAGGGTACGATGGCTACACCTTC
NA	TRBD1	TRBV19	TRBJ1-1	CASSPGVGQEAFF	TGTGCCAGTTCCCCTGGGGTAGGACAGGAGGCTTTCTTT
NA	NA	TRBV9	TRBJ1-4	CASSPNIATNEKLFF	TGTGCCAGCAGCCCCAACATTGCAACTAATGAAAAACTGTTTTTT
NA	NA	TRBV12-3/TRBV12-4	TRBJ2-5	CASSLRVQETQYF	TGTGCCAGCAGTTTAAGGGTCCAAGAGACCCAGTACTTC
NA	TRBD1	TRBV3-1/TRBV3-2	TRBJ1-2	CASSQDWDRVSGYTF	TGTGCCAGCAGCCAAGATTGGGACAGGGTCTCTGGCTACACCTTC
NA	NA	TRBV10-1	TRBJ2-3	CASSVGTGFADTQYF	TGCGCCAGCAGTGTCGGAACAGGGTTCGCAGATACGCAGTATTTT
NA	NA	TRBV20-1	TRBJ2-3	CSAPQVDTQYF	TGCAGTGCTCCGCAAGTAGATACGCAGTATTTT
NA	TRBD1	TRBV11-2	TRBJ1-2	CASRLTRDSLNYGYTF	TGTGCCAGCAGACTGACTCGGGACAGTTTAAACTATGGCTACACCTTC
NA	NA	TRBV27	TRBJ1-6	CASSLHGVSNNSPLHF	TGTGCCAGCAGTTTACACGGCGTCAGTAATAATTCACCCCTCCACTTT
NA	NA	TRBV9	TRBJ1-2	CASSVATDRSTTLYGYTF	TGTGCCAGCAGCGTAGCTACGGACAGATCAACAACGCTCTATGGCTACACCTTC
NA	NA	TRBV5-1	TRBJ1-2	CASSSTTVNYGYTF	TGCGCCAGCAGCTCAACGACGGTTAACTATGGCTACACCTTC
once	TRBD2	TRBV11-2	TRBJ2-7	CASSLVREAYEQYF	TGTGCCAGCAGCTTAGTCCGGGAGGCCTACGAGCAGTACTTC
NA	TRBD2	TRBV27	TRBJ2-2	CEAGAPPGELFF	TGTGAAGCGGGGGCTCCCCCCGGGGAGCTATTTTTT